Listed here are 13 T cell receptor beta chains from one sample, sequenced in a study of T cell repertoires in cytomegalovirus infection. TCRdb re-derived calls from the reads in MiXCR, one entry per CDR3 protein. This sample carries around 170,000 distinct CDR3 sequences, approximately 17% of them seen once, and the ten largest clones take under 20%. The sequenced material came from CD8+ T cells from PBMCs. The origin of the receptors is a human donor in good health (CMV status not recorded). Some clones in this sample may be carry-over from other donors' samples.

This rearrangement joins TRBV4-2 to TRBJ2-7, with TRBD1 identical over 8 bases. The CDR3 is 18 amino acids. J was trimmed by 0 bases and V by 4 bases; bases with no gene match: 14. CDR1 and CDR2 (germline): LGHNA, YNFKEQ. CDR3 in amino acids: CASSPTTGTGVRSYEQYF. In nucleotides, the CDR3 is TGTGCCAGCAGCCCCACGACCGGGACAGGAGTTCGCTCCTACGAGCAGTACTTC.

The V and J genes are TRBV11-2 and TRBJ2-1; D remains ambiguous. The CDR3 is 12 amino acids. V shed 3 bases and J shed 5 bases, with 5 bases lying between them. In germline, CDR1 is SGHAT, CDR2 FQNNGV. The CDR3 coding sequence is TGTGCCAGCAGCTTCTCGAACAATGAGCAGTTCTTC. This gives the protein CASSFSNNEQFF.

The gene calls are TRBV7-9 and TRBJ2-1; TRBD2 aligns across 9 bases. V lost 6 bases, J lost 5 bases, and 8 bases stayed unmatched. CDR3 size: 15 residues. Germline V CDR1 and CDR2: SEHNR, FQNEAQ (reference sequence). The CDR3, as DNA: TGTGCCAGCAGAACCGGGACTAGCATCAACAATGAGCAGTTCTTC. It encodes CASRTGTSINNEQFF.

This clonotype has a handful of counts. CDR3 nucleotide sequence: TGTGCCAGCAGTTCCCAGCGGGGAGGGTTGTACGAGCAGTACTTC. As protein: CASSSQRGGLYEQYF. The genes are TRBV28 and TRBJ2-7, with 7 bases aligning to TRBD2. After removal of 4 bases from V and 4 bases from J, the junction contained 10 bases not matched to a gene. This CDR3 has 15 amino acids. The germline V gene has CDR1 MDHEN and CDR2 SYDVKM.

V gene TRBV7-2 combines with J gene TRBJ2-7, with TRBD2 identical over 8 bases. J was trimmed by 5 bases and V by 5 bases; bases with no gene match: 8. The CDR3 spans 14 residues. The V gene's germline CDR1 is SGHTA and CDR2 FQGNSA. The DNA for the CDR3 is TGTGCCAGCAGCCCGCGGACTAGCTCTCACGAGCAGTACTTC. Amino acid sequence: CASSPRTSSHEQYF.

This clonotype was found a few times. The J gene is TRBJ2-7, the V gene TRBV5-1; 11 bases fit TRBD1. Germline CDR1 reads SGHRS; CDR2 reads YFSETQ. There are 14 residues in the CDR3. Trimming removed 6 bases from V and 3 bases from J; junction bases left unmatched: 5. This chain's CDR3 is CASKDRGPVYEQYF. The CDR3 nucleotides are TGCGCCAGCAAGGACAGGGGGCCAGTCTACGAGCAGTACTTC.

This chain links TRBV7-9 with TRBJ1-1; D might be TRBD1 (5 bases). The CDR3 sequence is 16 residues long. The germline V gene encodes CDR1 SEHNR and CDR2 FQNEAQ (reference sequence). Trimming took off 5 bases at V and 6 bases at J, with 22 bases between the two ends. CDR3 bases: TGTGCCAGCAGCCGGTCGGGGGAAAGGTTAAACCCTGAAGCTTTCTTT. It codes for CASSRSGERLNPEAFF.

In its sample, this clonotype was seen a few times. This rearrangement joins TRBV7-8 to TRBJ2-7; D gene unclear. The CDR3 is 13 amino acids. Trimming pared 6 bases from V and 3 bases from J, leaving 12 bases between. Germline lookup yields CDR1 SGHVS and CDR2 FQNEAQ. This CDR3 is CASRELGFYEQYF. The CDR3 nucleotides are TGTGCCAGCAGAGAGCTTGGGTTCTACGAGCAGTACTTC.

This clonotype has only a few counts. This sequence joins TRBV6-6 and TRBJ1-5; tentatively, D is TRBD1 (6 bases). Germline V gene sequence: CDR1 MNHNY, CDR2 SVGAGI (reference sequence). The CDR3 is made up of 13 amino acids. Between the trimmed V and J ends, which lost 10 bases and 4 bases, there was a span of 14 bases. The CDR3 here is CATSRTENQPQHF. CDR3 DNA sequence: TGTGCCACTTCTAGGACAGAAAATCAGCCCCAGCATTTT.

V gene TRBV10-3 combines with J gene TRBJ2-1; D may be TRBD2 (5 bases). The CDR3 spans 16 residues. Germline assignment: CDR1 ENHRY and CDR2 SYGVKD. Trimming took off 4 bases at V and 0 bases at J, with 13 bases between the two ends. The CDR3 region has the DNA TGTGCCATCAGTGCGTCCGGAGCGGACTCCTACAATGAGCAGTTCTTC. Its translation is CAISASGADSYNEQFF.

This clonotype was observed a few times. The chain carries TRBV7-8 and TRBJ2-1; 9 bases line up with TRBD2. Germline trimming cut 5 bases from V and 7 bases from J; bases unmatched to any gene: 9. In germline, CDR1 is SGHVS, CDR2 FQNEAQ. The CDR3 totals 15 residues. In DNA, the CDR3 is TGTGCCAGCAGCGGTAGCGGGGGATCAGGAAATGAGCAGTTCTTC. Translated: CASSGSGGSGNEQFF.

The V call is TRBV12-3 or TRBV12-4, the J call TRBJ2-6; D not resolved. With 6 bases removed from V and 1 base from J, the gap between germline ends came to 13 bases. This CDR3 spans 16 amino acids. Here the CDR3 reads CASSPTGQSGANVLTF. DNA of the CDR3: TGTGCCAGCAGCCCTACCGGGCAATCTGGGGCCAACGTCCTGACTTTC.

V and J are TRBV7-6 and TRBJ1-5; 12 nucleotides line up with TRBD1. Germline CDR1 SGHVS, CDR2 FNYEAQ. The junction had 5 bases not matched to a gene; V was cut back by 4 bases and J by 1 base. This CDR3 is built from 17 residues. The CDR3 sequence: CASSSGTGGASNQPQHF. The CDR3 nucleotides are TGTGCCAGCAGCTCCGGGACAGGGGGCGCGAGCAATCAGCCCCAGCATTTT.